This TCR beta chain was profiled in a study of cytomegalovirus exposure and HLA in healthy donors listed by TCRdb under 2017. The study in broad terms: The 500 to 800 repertoires of the first cohort and the roughly 120 validation repertoires were produced on the same platform, according to a later analysis. In addition to the first cohort of 666 subjects, a separate validation cohort of about 120 different subjects was used. The study aimed to test whether cataloging public T cell receptors could reveal signatures of past pathogen exposure. The study combined high-throughput TCR immunosequencing, statistical association of individual TCRs with disease status, and machine learning to predict cytomegalovirus infection status. Overall study results and their limits: In both the original and validation cohorts, the classifier was reported to diagnose cytomegalovirus status with high specificity and sensitivity. A later analysis had no HLA typing for the validation cohort, so co-occurrence there was scored across all 130 or so repertoires. Subsequent analysis determined that TCRs grouped into clusters in the first cohort also showed a tendency toward co-occurrence across the approximately 120 validation repertoires, and approximately 94% of cluster scores exceeded 0. The authors suggested that the approach could potentially be extended to other disease states and immunological phenotypes. The study gave a list of 150 to 200 TCR beta chains associated with cytomegalovirus. Across donors, most TCR sequences were observed very rarely, whereas some public TCRs were present in many individuals. Three of the identified cytomegalovirus-associated TCR beta chains were confirmed in vitro to be specific for cytomegalovirus antigens.

Notes on this clone: Its cognate antigen has yet to be identified. No base quality values were provided; no much bigger clone lies one nucleotide off.

Library prep was done by the immunoSEQ multiplex PCR assay. Turning to the authors' computational methods: A statistical classification framework was built for diagnosing cytomegalovirus status from the catalog of TCR beta chain sequences. Drawn from immuneACCESS, this table holds only the in-frame rearrangements with V and J called that TCRdb kept. Clones are partly lost; checked studies trace under half to an unresolved V gene and leave the rest unexplained. The V and J calls and clone size were taken over from that table, and D and trimming were inferred from the DNA. In this sample the table shows some 310,000 clones, approximately 88% of which occur a single time. More than 0.95% of the sample rests with the top ten. V is reduced by 1 base and J by 2 bases, leaving a spacing of 10 bases between them. CDR1 and CDR2, per the germline V gene, are SGHRS and YFSETQ. The CDR3, from cysteine to phenylalanine, totals 15 residues. Left in the record is the CDR3 DNA by itself, 45 bases read in frame from the first base.

The donors belonged to the validation cohort of around 110 subjects, which was separate from the roughly 700-subject first cohort. Sequencing input: PBMCs. The chain joins TRBV5-1 to TRBJ2-1; perhaps TRBD2 is the D gene, with 6 bases matching. The sequence was obtained from a man aged 30 to 45 in good health and CMV-seronegative. CDR3 loop: CASSLPGVTYNEQFF. The DNA sequence reads TGCGCCAGCAGCTTGCCGGGGGTAACCTACAATGAGCAGTTCTTC.